The 15 T cell receptor beta chains given below trace back to one sample, sequenced in a study of blood T cell repertoires in COVID-19 (TCRdb year 2020). Library construction relied on the immunoSEQ multiplex PCR assay. TCRdb mirrors the immuneACCESS table, restricted to in-frame sequences. Some clones are absent from its copies; in checked studies, under half trace to an unresolved V gene, and the reason for the others is unknown. The sample profile shows approximately 250,000 clones; around 80% of them were found once. Around 5.2% of the sample is in the top ten clones. The sequenced sample consisted of peripheral blood. These receptors all stem from a human donor in a cohort sampled during active COVID-19.

The chain employs TRBV6-1 and TRBJ1-3; maybe TRBD1 (5 bases). The germline CDR1 and CDR2 sequences are MNHNS and SASEGT. CDR3 length equals 14 residues. Trimming cost V 3 bases and J 5 bases, with 11 bases left between them. Here the CDR3 reads CASSEGGVRNTIYF. The CDR3 DNA follows: TGTGCCAGCAGTGAGGGGGGAGTTCGAAACACCATATATTTT.

The chain recombines TRBV7-3 with TRBJ1-1; D is undetermined. V was cut by 1 base and J by 4 bases, with 7 bases left in between. Germline loops: CDR1 SGHTA, CDR2 FQGTGA. This CDR3 has 13 residues. CDR3 sequence reads: CASSLSGLTEAFF. DNA for the CDR3: TGTGCCAGCAGCTTAAGTGGGCTCACTGAAGCTTTCTTT. Filled out from reference TRBV7-3 and TRBJ1-1, the complete variable domain reads GAGVSQTPSNKVTEKGKYVELRCDPISGHTALYWYRQSLGQGPEFLIYFQGTGAADDSGLPNDRFFAVRPEGSVSTLKIQRTERGDSAVYLCASSLSGLTEAFFGQGTRLTVV.

This clone was seen a single time. The genes are TRBV21-1 and TRBJ2-3; the table's D call TRBD2 went unverified against the DNA. TRBV21-1 is recorded as a pseudogene. CDR3 length: 18 residues. DNA of the CDR3: TGTGCCAGCAGCAAGCCTCCCGGGACTAGCGGGGGCACAGATACGCAGTATTTT. Translated, it gives CASSKPPGTSGGTDTQYF.

This clone was seen only once. The CDR3: CATRQDYEQYF. The CDR3 region has the DNA TGTGCCACCCGACAGGACTACGAGCAGTACTTC. V gene TRBV28 combines with J gene TRBJ2-7; a possible D gene is TRBD1 (6 bases). The ends were cut back, 10 bases at V and 3 bases at J, with 10 bases in the middle. CDR3 length: 11 residues. The germline V gene has CDR1 MDHEN and CDR2 SYDVKM.

This chain joins TRBV12-3 or TRBV12-4 and TRBJ2-1, with D tentatively TRBD1 (5 bases). This CDR3 has 12 amino acids. V lost 4 bases and J lost 6, with 7 bases in between. The CDR3 DNA is TGTGCCAGCAGTTCCAGGGTCAATGAGCAGTTCTTC. Its protein product is CASSSRVNEQFF.

CDR3 sequence: CASSQGQSFGGYTF. The CDR3 coding sequence is TGTGCCAGCAGCCAAGGACAGTCCTTTGGCGGCTACACCTTC. The chain couples TRBV14 to TRBJ1-2; possibly TRBD1 for D (5 bases). The V end lost 1 base, the J end lost 8 bases, and 14 bases lay between the germline ends. Germline CDR1 SGHDN, CDR2 FVKESK. CDR3 length equals 14 residues.

The chain employs TRBV19 and TRBJ1-2; 11 bases are shared with TRBD1. V lost 9 bases to trimming and J lost 8 bases; unmatched junction nucleotides: 8. This CDR3 has 13 residues. Looked up from germline, CDR1 is LNHDA and CDR2 is SQIVND (reference sequence). CDR3 sequence (DNA): TGTGCCAGCGCAGGACAGGGGGCAGGAGGCTACACCTTC. Translated, it gives CASAGQGAGGYTF. The full variable domain, completed using reference TRBV19 and TRBJ1-2, is DGGITQSPKYLFRKEGQNVTLSCEQNLNHDAMYWYRQDPGQGLRLIYYSQIVNDFQKGDIAEGYSVSREKKESFPLTVTSAQKNPTAFYLCASAGQGAGGYTFGSGTRLTVV.

This clone came up once. V usage is TRBV19 and J usage is TRBJ1-5; D is perhaps TRBD1 (6 bases). The CDR3 length is 14 residues. Germline assignment: CDR1 LNHDA and CDR2 SQIVND (reference sequence). The V end was cut by 6 bases, the J end by 3 bases, with 12 bases between. This CDR3 is CASSPTGNNQPQHF. CDR3 nucleotide sequence: TGTGCCAGTAGCCCTACAGGGAACAATCAGCCCCAGCATTTT.

V usage is TRBV9 and J usage is TRBJ1-1; D is ambiguous. The CDR3 spans 15 residues. The germline CDR1 and CDR2 sequences are SGDLS and YYNGEE. The V and J ends lost 4 bases and 1 base respectively, with 14 bases between them. The CDR3 region is CASSHLPESNTEAFF. Written as DNA, the CDR3 is TGTGCCAGCAGCCACCTCCCGGAGTCGAACACTGAAGCTTTCTTT.

DNA of the CDR3: TGTGCCAGCAGCCCGGTGGGCGGGAGGGGCGATGAGCAGTTCTTC. Amino acid sequence: CASSPVGGRGDEQFF. V and J are TRBV28 and TRBJ2-1; TRBD2 matches 9 bases. The CDR3 has 15 amino acids. Trimming took 6 bases from V and 8 from J; bases not matched to a gene: 11. Germline lookup yields CDR1 MDHEN and CDR2 SYDVKM.

The CDR3 is CASRQRGPYEQYF. CDR3 bases: TGTGCCAGCAGACAGCGGGGGCCCTACGAGCAGTACTTC. V is TRBV27 and J is TRBJ2-7; 8 bases are a match to TRBD2. Germline V lookup: CDR1 MNHEY, CDR2 SMNVEV (reference sequence). CDR3 length: 13 residues. Germline trimming cut 6 bases from V and 2 bases from J; bases unmatched to any gene: 3.

V gene TRBV30 combines with J gene TRBJ1-1; D is uncertain. Germline V gene data show CDR1 as GTSNPN and CDR2 as SVGIG (reference sequence). V lost 4 bases to trimming and J lost 1 base, with 10 bases between them. The CDR3 is 13 amino acids. CDR3 in amino acids: CAWKELGNTEAFF. The CDR3 DNA sequence: TGTGCCTGGAAGGAACTAGGGAACACTGAAGCTTTCTTT.

This chain links TRBV2 with TRBJ1-1, with TRBD1 matching over 10 bases. V trimming: 1 base; J trimming: 5 bases; junction bases outside the gene matches: 7. The CDR3 has 16 residues. Per the germline V gene, CDR1 is SNHLY and CDR2 is FYNNEI. Written as DNA, the CDR3 is TGTGCCAGCAGTGAAGGGGGACAGGGGCGTGAGACTGAAGCTTTCTTT. This gives the protein CASSEGGQGRETEAFF.

Details on this clone: One junction end does not reproduce the germline sequence, and a read error may be involved. This sequence joins TRBV25-1 and TRBJ1-1; 8 positions agree with TRBD1. Germline assignment: CDR1 MGHDK and CDR2 SYGVNS. CDR3 length equals 15 residues. The CDR3 region is CASRELGQAGSEAFF. The CDR3 nucleotides are TGTGCCAGCAGGGAATTGGGACAGGCCGGATCTGAAGCTTTCTTT.

The chain is built from TRBV2 and TRBJ1-4; maybe TRBD1 (5 bases). Trimming took 7 bases from V and 3 from J, leaving 12 bases between them. Germline CDR1 SNHLY, CDR2 FYNNEI. There are 14 residues in the CDR3. In nucleotides, the CDR3 is TGTGCCAGCAAACCCAGGGCAGCTAATGAAAAACTGTTTTTT. Its protein is CASKPRAANEKLFF.